This TCR beta chain was identified in a study of CD8 T cells in Susac syndrome. RNA in amounts of roughly 0.5 to 1 ug was reverse transcribed with random hexamers. TCRdb re-derived calls from the immunoSEQ multiplex PCR reads in MiXCR, one entry per CDR3 protein. The repertoire holds 180,000 or so distinct CDR3 sequences, about 95% seen once, with around 0.11% in the top ten. The clonotype was recovered from a human donor in good health. The specimen sequenced was CD4+ T cells from PBMCs.

The CDR3 sequence: CSARDNRNSGNTIYF. The DNA of the CDR3 is TGCAGTGCTAGGGACAACAGGAACTCTGGAAACACCATATATTTT. The gene calls are TRBV20-1 and TRBJ1-3; TRBD1 might be the D (5 bases). This CDR3 has 15 amino acids. The germline gives CDR1 DFQATT, CDR2 SNEGSKA (reference sequence). Trimming removed 3 bases from V and 0 bases from J, with 12 bases in between.